This T cell receptor beta chain was captured by sequencing in a study of blood T cell repertoires in COVID-19. TCRdb's copy holds only in-frame clones and misses some; the assay was immunoSEQ multiplex PCR. This table has about 220,000 clones, about 80% appearing once. CDR3 length: 15 residues. With 5 bases removed from V and 4 bases from J, the gap between germline ends came to 12 bases. Germline CDR1 MNHEY, CDR2 SVGAGI. The sample taken for sequencing was PBMCs or T cells enriched from blood (not recorded which). This chain uses TRBV6-5 with TRBJ1-6; possibly TRBD1 for D (6 bases). The source is a woman aged 40 to 50 with acute COVID-19. The CDR3 DNA sequence: TGTGCCAGCAGTCAGGACAGTCTGTATAATTCACCCCTCCACTTT. This codes for CASSQDSLYNSPLHF.